These 21 T cell receptor beta chains came from one sample sequenced in a study of cytomegalovirus exposure and HLA in healthy donors. Researchers ran the PCR with 60 Vbeta and 13 Jbeta primers. The table came from immunoSEQ multiplex PCR; TCRdb's copy has only in-frame clones and leaves some out. The table shows about 87,000 clones, with 74% occurring only once. Sequencing used PBMCs. The source of these receptors is a man in his thirties or forties in good health and CMV-seropositive.

The J gene is TRBJ2-5, the V gene TRBV2, with D perhaps matching TRBD1 (7 bases). Between the trimmed V and J ends, which lost 7 bases and 5 bases, there was a span of 20 bases. Germline V gene sequence: CDR1 SNHLY, CDR2 FYNNEI. The CDR3 extends over 15 amino acids. CDR3 bases: TGTGCCAGCAAGAACGCGACAGGGACTCTGGAGACCCAGTACTTC. Translated: CASKNATGTLETQYF.

The chain couples TRBV7-9 to TRBJ1-1; TRBD1 might be the D (5 bases). Trimming took 4 bases from V and 3 from J, leaving 18 bases between them. The length of the CDR3 is 16 residues. The V gene's germline CDR1 is SEHNR and CDR2 FQNEAQ (reference sequence). This CDR3 is CASSSSYLGPDTEAFF. CDR3 in DNA: TGTGCCAGCAGCTCATCCTACTTGGGGCCCGACACTGAAGCTTTCTTT.

The rearrangement uses TRBV11-3 and TRBJ2-5; TRBD2 matches 8 bases. Germline lookup yields CDR1 SGHNT and CDR2 YENEEA. Germline trimming cut 1 base from V and 0 bases from J; bases unmatched to any gene: 7. This CDR3 is built from 17 residues. Here the CDR3 reads CASSLGSASGYQETQYF. CDR3 DNA sequence: TGTGCCAGCAGCTTAGGCTCGGCTAGCGGGTACCAAGAGACCCAGTACTTC.

CDR3 residues: CASSSQGRTEAFF. The CDR3 nucleotides read TGTGCCAGCAGTTCTCAGGGAAGAACTGAAGCTTTCTTT. This chain connects TRBV27 to TRBJ1-1; D possibly corresponds to TRBD1 (5 bases). Germline V gene lookup returns CDR1 MNHEY and CDR2 SMNVEV (reference sequence). V lost 4 bases, J lost 5 bases, and 11 bases lay in between. The CDR3 covers 13 residues.

The chain combines TRBV6-4 with TRBJ1-1; 8 bases line up with TRBD1. Germline V gene data show CDR1 as MRHNA and CDR2 as SNTAGT. The CDR3 contains 13 residues. Unmatched junction bases numbered 5, after V lost 6 bases and J lost 5 bases. CDR3 in amino acids: CASSSDRGTEAFF. The CDR3 DNA is TGTGCCAGCAGCTCAGACAGGGGAACTGAAGCTTTCTTT.

This clone was seen just once. The chain links TRBV7-9 to TRBJ2-5, with 9 nucleotides matching TRBD1. CDR3 size: 18 residues. V lost 3 bases to trimming and J lost 6 bases; unmatched junction nucleotides: 17. CDR1 and CDR2 (germline): SEHNR, FQNEAQ (reference sequence). CDR3: CASSFNLGRTGVIKTQYF. The DNA of the CDR3 is TGTGCCAGCAGCTTCAATTTGGGTCGGACAGGGGTAATAAAGACCCAGTACTTC.

V gene TRBV10-3 combines with J gene TRBJ2-2, with 8 bases aligning to TRBD2. Germline V lookup: CDR1 ENHRY, CDR2 SYGVKD. J lost 10 bases, V lost 3 bases, and 13 bases had no gene match. The CDR3 extends over 16 amino acids. CDR3 loop: CAISERGLAGTEELFF. For the CDR3, the DNA is TGTGCCATCAGTGAACGGGGTCTAGCGGGTACGGAGGAGCTGTTTTTT.

This clone has a handful of counts. The V call is TRBV30, the J call TRBJ2-1; TRBD1 is a possible D gene (6 bases). CDR1 is GTSNPN and CDR2 is SVGIG in the germline V gene (reference sequence). The CDR3 consists of 13 residues. Trimming took 2 bases from V and 6 from J, leaving 11 bases between them. CDR3 protein: CAWSSGQPNEQFF. The DNA of the CDR3 is TGTGCCTGGAGTAGTGGACAGCCCAATGAGCAGTTCTTC. The full variable domain, rest sourced from reference TRBV30 and TRBJ2-1, is SQTIHQWPATLVQPVGSPLSLECTVEGTSNPNLYWYRQAAGRGLQLLFYSVGIGQISSEVPQNLSASRPQDRQFILSSKKLLLSDSGFYLCAWSSGQPNEQFFGPGTRLTVL.

The J gene is TRBJ1-1, the V gene TRBV4-1; the D gene is possibly TRBD1 (6 bases). Trimming stripped 0 bases from V and 0 bases from J, with 11 bases between. This CDR3 spans 16 amino acids. The germline V gene has CDR1 MGHRA and CDR2 YSYEKL. The CDR3 region is CASSQEGTRMNTEAFF. The CDR3 DNA reads as TGCGCCAGCAGCCAAGAAGGGACAAGGATGAACACTGAAGCTTTCTTT.

The rearrangement joins TRBV4-2 to TRBJ1-5; unclear D gene. Trimming removed 4 bases from V and 1 base from J, with 11 bases in between. The CDR3 has 15 residues. Germline CDR1 LGHNA, CDR2 YNFKEQ. CDR3 coding DNA: TGTGCCAGCAGCCCTCAACAGACGAGCAATCAGCCCCAGCATTTT. Translation gives CASSPQQTSNQPQHF.

The rearrangement joins TRBV6-1 to TRBJ2-4; maybe TRBD2 (6 bases). The V end lost 2 bases, the J end lost 1 base, and 18 bases lay between the germline ends. The CDR3 runs 18 residues. Germline V CDR1 and CDR2: MNHNS, SASEGT. In DNA, the CDR3 is TGTGCCAGCAGTGAATACGGGGGAGACACGGGGGCCAAAAACATTCAGTACTTC. Encoded protein: CASSEYGGDTGAKNIQYF.

This clone was seen a handful of times. The CDR3 nucleotides read TGCGCCAGTCGGACAGGGGGCGCGGAAAAACTGTTTTTT. This encodes CASRTGGAEKLFF. The rearrangement joins TRBV5-1 to TRBJ1-4; TRBD1 aligns across 11 bases. Per germline, CDR1 SGHRS and CDR2 YFSETQ. V shed 8 bases, J shed 8 bases, and the junction held 5 bases outside the gene matches. The CDR3 has 13 amino acids.

In its sample, this clone was seen many times. V and J are TRBV10-1 and TRBJ1-6; D ambiguous. Trimming pared 3 bases from V and 7 bases from J, leaving 10 bases between. The CDR3 runs to 14 residues. Germline V gene data show CDR1 as WNHNN and CDR2 as SYGVQD (reference sequence). CDR3 sequence: CASSEQGSNSPLHF. CDR3 sequence (DNA): TGCGCCAGCAGTGAACAAGGGAGCAATTCACCCCTCCACTTT.

This chain joins TRBV29-1 and TRBJ1-1; no reliable D call. CDR3 size: 14 residues. Germline V CDR1 and CDR2: SQVTM, ANQGSEA. V was clipped by 6 bases and J by 1 base, with 15 bases between them. The CDR3 is CSVLFRGWNTEAFF. CDR3 in DNA: TGCAGCGTACTTTTTAGAGGGTGGAACACTGAAGCTTTCTTT.

The chain joins TRBV7-9 to TRBJ1-1; D is possibly TRBD1 (5 bases). The CDR3 is 12 residues long. Germline lookup yields CDR1 SEHNR and CDR2 FQNEAQ (reference sequence). The ends were cut back, 7 bases at V and 8 bases at J, with 14 bases in the middle. This CDR3 is CASTLTGGEAFF. The CDR3 bases are TGTGCCAGCACCCTTACGGGGGGGGAAGCTTTCTTT. Drawing the rest from reference TRBV7-9 and TRBJ1-1, the complete variable domain is DTGVSQNPRHKITKRGQNVTFRCDPISEHNRLYWYRQTLGQGPEFLTYFQNEAQLEKSRLLSDRFSAERPKGSFSTLEIQRTEQGDSAMYLCASTLTGGEAFFGQGTRLTVV.

The gene calls are TRBV2 and TRBJ1-5; possibly TRBD1 for D (5 bases). Looked up from germline, CDR1 is SNHLY and CDR2 is FYNNEI. Between the trimmed V and J ends, which lost 4 bases and 1 base, there was a span of 8 bases. The CDR3 length is 14 residues. CDR3 region: CASSVGPSNQPQHF. As DNA, the CDR3 is TGTGCCAGCAGTGTGGGGCCGAGCAATCAGCCCCAGCATTTT.

The chain employs TRBV21-1 and TRBJ1-5; the table calls TRBD1, which could not be checked here. TRBV21-1 constitutes a pseudogene. The CDR3 is made up of 17 amino acids. CDR3 in DNA: TGTGCCAGCAGCAAAGAAGAGGACAGGGTAAGCAATCAGCCCCAGCATTTT. This gives the protein CASSKEEDRVSNQPQHF.

The V gene is TRBV6-1, the J gene TRBJ2-7, with a tentative D call TRBD2 (7 bases). CDR1 MNHNS and CDR2 SASEGT come from the germline V gene. The CDR3 contains 15 residues. V was shortened by 8 bases and J by 6 bases, with 23 bases between the two germline ends. The CDR3, as DNA: TGTGCCAGCGCGCAAGAGGGGGGGTTATTATTCGAGCAGTACTTC. Its translation is CASAQEGGLLFEQYF.

This chain uses TRBV29-1 with TRBJ2-2, with 7 bases identical to TRBD1. Germline V CDR1 and CDR2: SQVTM, ANQGSEA. The CDR3 has 14 residues. J gave up 3 bases and V 7 bases, and 8 bases lay outside the gene matches. CDR3 protein: CSAVGTVDTGELFF. Written as DNA, the CDR3 is TGCAGCGCCGTTGGGACAGTCGACACCGGGGAGCTGTTTTTT.

There are a few counts of this clone. V usage is TRBV9 and J usage is TRBJ1-1; no firm D call. The germline V and J ends were trimmed by 4 bases and 1 base, with 11 bases remaining between them. The CDR3 totals 14 residues. Germline V gives CDR1 SGDLS, CDR2 YYNGEE. Here the CDR3 DNA reads TGTGCCAGCAGCACCCTGACGGGGAACACTGAAGCTTTCTTT. This gives the protein CASSTLTGNTEAFF.

As DNA, the CDR3 is TGTGCCAGCAGTGAAGAGGGATTCGGGAGCTACGAGCAGTACTTC. It is translated as CASSEEGFGSYEQYF. V usage is TRBV6-1 and J usage is TRBJ2-7; the D gene is possibly TRBD2 (6 bases). The V and J ends lost 1 base and 3 bases respectively, with 13 bases between them. The CDR3 loop spans 15 amino acids. Germline V CDR1 and CDR2: MNHNS, SASEGT.